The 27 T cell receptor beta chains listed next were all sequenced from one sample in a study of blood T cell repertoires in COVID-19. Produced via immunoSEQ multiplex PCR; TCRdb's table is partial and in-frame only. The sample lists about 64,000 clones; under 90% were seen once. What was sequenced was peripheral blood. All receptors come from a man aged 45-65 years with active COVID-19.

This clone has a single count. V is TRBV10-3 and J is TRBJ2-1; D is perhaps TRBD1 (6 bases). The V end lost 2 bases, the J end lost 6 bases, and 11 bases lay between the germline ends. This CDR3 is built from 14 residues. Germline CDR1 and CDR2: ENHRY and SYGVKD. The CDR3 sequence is CAISERTVRNEQFF. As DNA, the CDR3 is TGTGCCATCAGTGAGCGGACAGTCCGCAATGAGCAGTTCTTC.

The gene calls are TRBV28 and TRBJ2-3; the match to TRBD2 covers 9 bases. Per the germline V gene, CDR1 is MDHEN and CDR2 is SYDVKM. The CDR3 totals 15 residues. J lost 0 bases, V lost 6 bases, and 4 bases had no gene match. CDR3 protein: CASSSGLASTDTQYF. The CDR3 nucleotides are TGTGCCAGCAGCTCCGGACTAGCGAGCACAGATACGCAGTATTTT.

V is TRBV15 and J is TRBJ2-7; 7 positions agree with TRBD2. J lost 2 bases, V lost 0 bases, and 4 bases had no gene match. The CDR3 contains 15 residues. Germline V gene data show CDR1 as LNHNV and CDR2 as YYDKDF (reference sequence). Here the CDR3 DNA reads TGTGCCACCAGCAGAGAGCGGGGGAGGACCTACGAGCAGTACTTC. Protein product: CATSRERGRTYEQYF.

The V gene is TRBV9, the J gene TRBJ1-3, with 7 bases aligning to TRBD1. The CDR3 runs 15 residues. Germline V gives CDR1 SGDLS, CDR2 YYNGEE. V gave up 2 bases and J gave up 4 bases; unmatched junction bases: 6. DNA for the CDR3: TGTGCCAGCAGCGTTAGACAGGGTTCCGGAAACACCATATATTTT. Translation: CASSVRQGSGNTIYF.

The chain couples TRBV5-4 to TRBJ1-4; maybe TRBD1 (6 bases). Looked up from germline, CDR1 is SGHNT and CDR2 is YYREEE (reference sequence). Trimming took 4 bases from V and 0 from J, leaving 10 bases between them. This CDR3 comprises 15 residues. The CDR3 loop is CASSNGQSTNEKLFF. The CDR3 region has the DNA TGTGCCAGCAGCAACGGACAGTCAACTAATGAAAAACTGTTTTTT.

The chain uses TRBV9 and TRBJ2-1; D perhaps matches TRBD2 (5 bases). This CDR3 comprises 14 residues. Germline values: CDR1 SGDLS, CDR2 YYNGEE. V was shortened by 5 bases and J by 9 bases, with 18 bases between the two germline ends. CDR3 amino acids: CASRDRSDEGEQFF. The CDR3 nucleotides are TGTGCCAGCAGGGACCGTTCTGATGAGGGTGAGCAGTTCTTC.

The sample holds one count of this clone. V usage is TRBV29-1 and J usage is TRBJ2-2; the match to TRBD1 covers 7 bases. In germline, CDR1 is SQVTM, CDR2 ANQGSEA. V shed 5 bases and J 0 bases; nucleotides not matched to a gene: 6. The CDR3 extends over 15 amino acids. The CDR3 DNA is TGCAGCGTTACGACAGGGCCCACGAACACCGGGGAGCTGTTTTTT. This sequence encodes CSVTTGPTNTGELFF.

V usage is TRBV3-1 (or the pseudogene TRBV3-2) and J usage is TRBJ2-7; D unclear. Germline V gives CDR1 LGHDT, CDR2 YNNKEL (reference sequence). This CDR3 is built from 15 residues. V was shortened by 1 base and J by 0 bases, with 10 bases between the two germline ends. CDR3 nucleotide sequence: TGTGCCAGCAGCCAAGGGGCCGATTCCTCCTACGAGCAGTACTTC. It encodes CASSQGADSSYEQYF.

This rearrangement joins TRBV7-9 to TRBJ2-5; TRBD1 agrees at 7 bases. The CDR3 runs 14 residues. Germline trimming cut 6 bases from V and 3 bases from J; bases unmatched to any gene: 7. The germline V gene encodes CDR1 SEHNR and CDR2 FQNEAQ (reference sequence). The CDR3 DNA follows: TGTGCCAGCAGTACCCAGGGGGACAAAGAGACCCAGTACTTC. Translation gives CASSTQGDKETQYF.

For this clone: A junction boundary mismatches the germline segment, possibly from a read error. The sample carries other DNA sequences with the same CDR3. In nucleotides, the CDR3 is TGTGCCAGCAGCTCGACAGATCAGCCTCAGCATTTT. Translation gives CASSSTDQPQHF. The V gene is TRBV7-9, the J gene TRBJ1-5; D possibly corresponds to TRBD1 (5 bases). This CDR3 spans 12 amino acids. CDR1 and CDR2 from the germline V gene are SEHNR and FQNEAQ (reference sequence). The entire variable domain, with the rest obtained from reference TRBV7-9 and TRBJ1-5, is as follows: DTGVSQNPRHKITKRGQNVTFRCDPISEHNRLYWYRQTLGQGPEFLTYFQNEAQLEKSRLLSDRFSAERPKGSFSTLEIQRTEQGDSAMYLCASSSTDQPQHFGDGTRLSIL.

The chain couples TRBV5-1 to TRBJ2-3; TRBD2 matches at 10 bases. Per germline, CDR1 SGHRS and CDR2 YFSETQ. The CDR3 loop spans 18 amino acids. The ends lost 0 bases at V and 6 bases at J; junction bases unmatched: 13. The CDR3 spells CASSLAPLQAGGRDTQYF. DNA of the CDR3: TGCGCCAGCAGCTTGGCCCCACTTCAAGCGGGGGGGCGGGATACGCAGTATTTT.

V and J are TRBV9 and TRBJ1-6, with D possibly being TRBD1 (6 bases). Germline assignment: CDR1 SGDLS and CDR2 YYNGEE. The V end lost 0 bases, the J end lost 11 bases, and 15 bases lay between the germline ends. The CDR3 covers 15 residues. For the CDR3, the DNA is TGTGCCAGCAGCGTAGGGGCCCTTCAGGGGCCACCCCTCCACTTT. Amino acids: CASSVGALQGPPLHF.

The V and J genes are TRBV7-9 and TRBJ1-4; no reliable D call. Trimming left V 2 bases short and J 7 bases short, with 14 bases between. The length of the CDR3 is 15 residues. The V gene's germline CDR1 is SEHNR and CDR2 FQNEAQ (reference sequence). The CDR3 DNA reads TGTGCCAGCAGCTTACGAGGCAGTATCGGTGAAAAACTGTTTTTT. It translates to CASSLRGSIGEKLFF. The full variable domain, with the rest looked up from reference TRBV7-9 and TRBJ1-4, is DTGVSQNPRHKITKRGQNVTFRCDPISEHNRLYWYRQTLGQGPEFLTYFQNEAQLEKSRLLSDRFSAERPKGSFSTLEIQRTEQGDSAMYLCASSLRGSIGEKLFFGSGTQLSVL.

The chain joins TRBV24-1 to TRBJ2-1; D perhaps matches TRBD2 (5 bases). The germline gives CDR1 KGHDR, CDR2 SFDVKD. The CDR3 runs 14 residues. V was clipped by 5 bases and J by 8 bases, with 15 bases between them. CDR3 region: CATSAAGSRDEQFF. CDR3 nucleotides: TGTGCCACCAGTGCGGCGGGCTCAAGGGATGAGCAGTTCTTC.

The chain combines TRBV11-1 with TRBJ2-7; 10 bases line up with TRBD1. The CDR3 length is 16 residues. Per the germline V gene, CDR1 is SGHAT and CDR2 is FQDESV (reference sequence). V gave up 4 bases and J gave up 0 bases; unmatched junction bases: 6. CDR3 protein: CASSSRGTGVSYEQYF. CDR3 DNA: TGTGCCAGCAGCTCACGCGGGACAGGGGTCTCCTACGAGCAGTACTTC.

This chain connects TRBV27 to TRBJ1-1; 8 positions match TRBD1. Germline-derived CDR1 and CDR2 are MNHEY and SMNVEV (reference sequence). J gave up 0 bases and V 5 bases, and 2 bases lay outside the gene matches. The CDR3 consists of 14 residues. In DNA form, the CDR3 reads TGTGCCAGCAGTAGGGACAGGATGAACACTGAAGCTTTCTTT. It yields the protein CASSRDRMNTEAFF.

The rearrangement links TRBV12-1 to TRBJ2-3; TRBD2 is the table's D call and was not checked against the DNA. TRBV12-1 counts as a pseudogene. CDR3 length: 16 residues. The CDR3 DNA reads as TGTGCCAGCAGCCCCGGGCGGGAAGGGGACACAGATACGCAGTATTTT. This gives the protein CASSPGREGDTDTQYF.

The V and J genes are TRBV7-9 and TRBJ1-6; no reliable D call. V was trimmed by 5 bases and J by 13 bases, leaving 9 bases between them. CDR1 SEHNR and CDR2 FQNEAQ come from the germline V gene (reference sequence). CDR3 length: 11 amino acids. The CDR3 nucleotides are TGTGCCAGCAGCCCCTCGAGCCCCCTCCACTTT. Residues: CASSPSSPLHF.

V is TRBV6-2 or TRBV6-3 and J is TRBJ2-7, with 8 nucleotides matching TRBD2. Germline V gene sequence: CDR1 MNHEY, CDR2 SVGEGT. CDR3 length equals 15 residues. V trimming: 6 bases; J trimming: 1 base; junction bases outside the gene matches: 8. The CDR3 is CASSSSGSGSYEQYF. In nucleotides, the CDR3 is TGTGCCAGCAGCTCGAGCGGGAGTGGGTCCTACGAGCAGTACTTC.

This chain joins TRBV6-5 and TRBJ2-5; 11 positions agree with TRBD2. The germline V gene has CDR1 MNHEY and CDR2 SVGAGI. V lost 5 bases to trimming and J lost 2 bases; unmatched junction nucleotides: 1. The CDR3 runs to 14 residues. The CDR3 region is CASSLAGGQETQYF. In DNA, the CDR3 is TGTGCCAGCAGTCTAGCGGGGGGACAAGAGACCCAGTACTTC.

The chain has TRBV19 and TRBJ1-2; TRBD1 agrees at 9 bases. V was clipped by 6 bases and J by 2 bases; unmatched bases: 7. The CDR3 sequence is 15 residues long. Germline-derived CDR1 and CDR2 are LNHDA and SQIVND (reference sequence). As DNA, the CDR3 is TGTGCCAGTAGGAAATCCGGGACAGGGAACTATGGCTACACCTTC. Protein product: CASRKSGTGNYGYTF. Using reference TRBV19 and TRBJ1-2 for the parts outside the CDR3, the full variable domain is DGGITQSPKYLFRKEGQNVTLSCEQNLNHDAMYWYRQDPGQGLRLIYYSQIVNDFQKGDIAEGYSVSREKKESFPLTVTSAQKNPTAFYLCASRKSGTGNYGYTFGSGTRLTVV.

In nucleotides, the CDR3 is TGTGCCAGCAGCACCAGGGTGTTTGGTAACATTCAGTACTTC. As protein: CASSTRVFGNIQYF. The chain recombines TRBV7-2 with TRBJ2-4, with D possibly matching TRBD1 (5 bases). The V and J ends lost 5 bases and 7 bases respectively, with 15 bases between them. Germline-derived CDR1 and CDR2 are SGHTA and FQGNSA. CDR3 length: 14 amino acids.

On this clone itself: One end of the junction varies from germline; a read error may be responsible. CDR3 DNA: TGTGCTAGCAGCCTCCGGGGGAGAACAGATACGCAGTATTTT. Its translation is CASSLRGRTDTQYF. The V gene is TRBV7-7, the J gene TRBJ2-3; a possible D gene is TRBD2 (6 bases). CDR3 length equals 14 residues. Germline lookup yields CDR1 SSHAT and CDR2 FNYEAQ (reference sequence).

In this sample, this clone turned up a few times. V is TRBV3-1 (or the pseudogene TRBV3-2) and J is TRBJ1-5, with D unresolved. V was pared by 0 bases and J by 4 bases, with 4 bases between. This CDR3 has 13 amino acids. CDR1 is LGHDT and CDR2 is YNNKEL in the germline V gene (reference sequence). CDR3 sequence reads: CASSQDINQPQHF. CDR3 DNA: TGTGCCAGCAGCCAAGATATTAATCAGCCCCAGCATTTT.

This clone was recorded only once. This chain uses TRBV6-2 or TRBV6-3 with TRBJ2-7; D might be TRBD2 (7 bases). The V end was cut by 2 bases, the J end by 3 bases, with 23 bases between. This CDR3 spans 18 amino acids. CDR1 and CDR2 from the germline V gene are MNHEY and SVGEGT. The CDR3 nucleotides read TGTGCCAGCAGTTACGGGGGCGGGGGATCCATGGGGCGCTACGAGCAGTACTTC. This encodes CASSYGGGGSMGRYEQYF.

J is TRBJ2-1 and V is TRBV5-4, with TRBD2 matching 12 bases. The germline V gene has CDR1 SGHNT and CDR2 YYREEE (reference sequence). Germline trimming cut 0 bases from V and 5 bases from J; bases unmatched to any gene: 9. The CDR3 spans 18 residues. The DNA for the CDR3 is TGTGCCAGCAGCTTGGGTACTAGCGGGAGGAGAGGTAACAATGAGCAGTTCTTC. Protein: CASSLGTSGRRGNNEQFF.

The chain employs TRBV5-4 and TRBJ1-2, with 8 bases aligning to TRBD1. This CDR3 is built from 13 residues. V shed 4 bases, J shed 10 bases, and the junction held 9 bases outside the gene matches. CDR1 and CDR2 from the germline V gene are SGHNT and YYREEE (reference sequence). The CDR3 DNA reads TGTGCCAGCAGCATGGACAGGGCCTTCGACTACACCTTC. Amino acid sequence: CASSMDRAFDYTF.